Following are 6 T cell receptor beta chains from one sample sequenced in a study of T cell responses to AZD1222 COVID-19 vaccine. Profiled with immunoSEQ multiplex PCR; TCRdb holds only in-frame clones, not every one. The sample has roughly 100,000 clones; around 91% are singletons. The sequences come from peripheral blood, collected on day 0 of AZD1222 vaccination. Source of these receptors: an adult in good health.

This clone was detected only once. The CDR3 reads CASMTALVRAFF. The CDR3 nucleotides read TGTGCCAGCATGACAGCCCTAGTGAGAGCTTTCTTT. The chain links TRBV28 to TRBJ1-1, with D perhaps TRBD1 (5 bases). Between the trimmed V and J ends, which lost 7 bases and 10 bases, there was a span of 16 bases. This CDR3 region has 12 residues. Germline CDR1 and CDR2: MDHEN and SYDVKM.

This rearrangement joins TRBV5-5 to TRBJ2-5, with TRBD2 identical over 9 bases. The J segment lost 0 bases and the V segment lost 5 bases, leaving 11 bases of the junction unmatched. Germline CDR1 is SGHKS and CDR2 is YYEKEE (reference sequence). This CDR3 comprises 17 residues. The CDR3 region has the DNA TGTGCCAGCAGGGACCAACATAGCGGGGGATACCAAGAGACCCAGTACTTC. Encoded protein: CASRDQHSGGYQETQYF.

This clone was seen just once. CDR3 DNA sequence: TGCGCCAGCAGCCAAGCCCAATCCAGCTCCTACGAGCAGTACTTC. This codes for CASSQAQSSSYEQYF. The chain combines TRBV4-3 with TRBJ2-7; D is uncertain. Germline assignment: CDR1 LGHNA and CDR2 YSLEER. The CDR3 covers 15 residues. V was cut by 1 base and J by 0 bases, with 10 bases left in between.

This chain uses TRBV4-3 with TRBJ2-3; D uncertain. V lost 3 bases and J lost 4, with 8 bases in between. In germline, CDR1 is LGHNA, CDR2 YSLEER. The CDR3 is 13 amino acids. CDR3 residues: CASSQATADTQYF. Written as DNA, the CDR3 is TGCGCCAGCAGCCAGGCCACTGCAGATACGCAGTATTTT.

This chain uses TRBV5-1 with TRBJ1-1, with TRBD1 identical over 8 bases. V shed 4 bases, J shed 4 bases, and the junction held 9 bases outside the gene matches. The CDR3 runs to 15 residues. Looked up from germline, CDR1 is SGHRS and CDR2 is YFSETQ. CDR3 sequence: CASSEEPGQGTEAFF. CDR3 coding DNA: TGCGCCAGCAGCGAAGAGCCAGGACAGGGCACTGAAGCTTTCTTT.

DNA for the CDR3: TGTGCCAGCAGTTTATACCGCCTTGGGGGCACTAATGAAAAACTGTTTTTT. This translates into CASSLYRLGGTNEKLFF. The chain has TRBV28 and TRBJ1-4, with D possibly being TRBD1 (6 bases). Trimming removed 1 base at V and 2 bases at J, with 14 bases between. Germline assignment: CDR1 MDHEN and CDR2 SYDVKM. This CDR3 region has 17 residues.